Presented here are 13 T cell receptor beta chains from one specimen sequenced in a study of T-cell memory formation after mild COVID-19. TCRdb redid the calling of the 5' RACE reads with MiXCR, one entry per CDR3 protein. This repertoire shows 540,000 or so distinct CDR3 sequences, roughly 20% found once; its top ten account for around 13%. The sample was PBMCs or a T cell subset sorted from them (not recorded which). These receptors originate from an adult woman who had mild COVID-19 (a few samples of this study predate the infection). Cell type and time point are not known.

This chain joins TRBV2 and TRBJ2-2; no firm D call. This CDR3 contains 14 residues. Per the germline V gene, CDR1 is SNHLY and CDR2 is FYNNEI. The V end was cut by 4 bases, the J end by 4 bases, with 10 bases between. The CDR3 DNA follows: TGTGCCAGCAGTGCCTACGGTATCACCGGGGAGCTGTTTTTT. The encoded protein is CASSAYGITGELFF.

This clonotype was seen more than once but under ten times. V is TRBV6-5 and J is TRBJ2-3; TRBD2 might be the D (5 bases). CDR1 is MNHEY and CDR2 is SVGAGI in the germline V gene. This CDR3 contains 17 residues. Deletions cut 2 bases from V and 2 bases from J, with 17 bases between. CDR3 residues: CASSYRLTYGITDTQYF. The CDR3 DNA follows: TGTGCCAGCAGTTACCGACTAACATATGGGATCACAGATACGCAGTATTTT.

This clonotype was counted ten times or more. The J gene is TRBJ2-5, the V gene TRBV7-2, with 7 bases lining up with TRBD2. In germline, CDR1 is SGHTA, CDR2 FQGNSA. J gave up 2 bases and V 7 bases, and 10 bases lay outside the gene matches. This CDR3 has 15 residues. CDR3 residues: CASTDRGTIQETQYF. For the CDR3, the DNA is TGTGCCAGCACCGACCGAGGGACTATACAAGAGACCCAGTACTTC.

In its sample, this clonotype was seen a few times. This rearrangement joins TRBV3-1 to TRBJ2-7; 8 bases fit TRBD1. Germline-derived CDR1 and CDR2 are LGHDT and YNNKEL (reference sequence). The CDR3 totals 15 residues. V dropped 5 bases and J dropped 3; count of bases not matched to a gene: 9. Here the CDR3 DNA reads TGTGCCAGCAGCAAAAGGGGACAGGCCAACTACGAGCAGTACTTC. It codes for CASSKRGQANYEQYF.

The chain joins TRBV7-2 to TRBJ2-1; 8 bases align to TRBD2. Per the germline V gene, CDR1 is SGHTA and CDR2 is FQGNSA. Trimming cost V 7 bases and J 3 bases; bases outside gene matches: 8. The CDR3 extends over 15 amino acids. The CDR3 reads CASIARLAIYNEQFF. CDR3 coding DNA: TGTGCCAGCATCGCCCGACTAGCGATCTACAATGAGCAGTTCTTC.

Only a few counts were recorded for this clonotype. The rearrangement links TRBV7-8 to TRBJ2-1; 8 bases line up with TRBD2. J was trimmed by 6 bases and V by 1 base; bases with no gene match: 8. This CDR3 is built from 16 residues. Germline V gene sequence: CDR1 SGHVS, CDR2 FQNEAQ. The CDR3 nucleotides read TGTGCCAGCAGCTTAGTTTCTTCGGCGGGAGGCAATGAGCAGTTCTTC. Translating it yields CASSLVSSAGGNEQFF.

This clonotype appeared a few times. The chain combines TRBV24-1 with TRBJ2-3, with D possibly called TRBD1 or TRBD2 (5 bases each). This CDR3 is 14 amino acids long. Germline V gene lookup returns CDR1 KGHDR and CDR2 SFDVKD. Between the trimmed V and J ends, which lost 6 bases and 1 base, there was a span of 10 bases. CDR3 sequence: CATSSEGRTDTQYF. DNA of the CDR3: TGTGCCACCAGTTCCGAGGGGCGCACAGATACGCAGTATTTT.

This clonotype was counted a few times. CDR3 sequence: CASSGIPGNTEAFF. The CDR3 DNA reads TGTGCCAGCAGCGGGATTCCGGGGAACACTGAAGCTTTCTTT. The chain combines TRBV3-1 with TRBJ1-1; no reliable D call. The V gene lost 5 bases and the J gene lost 1 base, with 11 bases spanning the gap. This CDR3 spans 14 amino acids. CDR1 and CDR2 from the germline V gene are LGHDT and YNNKEL (reference sequence).

This clonotype was counted between two and nine times. This rearrangement joins TRBV18 to TRBJ2-2; D remains unclear. The ends were cut back, 1 base at V and 3 bases at J, with 9 bases in the middle. In germline, CDR1 is KGHSH, CDR2 LQKENI. This CDR3 spans 15 amino acids. CDR3 nucleotide sequence: TGTGCCAGCTCACCACTCCAGGAGTACACCGGGGAGCTGTTTTTT. Translation gives CASSPLQEYTGELFF.

This clonotype was seen a few times. The chain links TRBV7-8 to TRBJ2-7, with D possibly matching TRBD2 (7 bases). The V end lost 4 bases, the J end lost 6 bases, and 10 bases lay between the germline ends. The germline gives CDR1 SGHVS, CDR2 FQNEAQ. The CDR3 has 12 amino acids. CDR3 nucleotides: TGTGCCAGCAGCTACGGGGGGCGCGAGCAGTACTTC. It specifies CASSYGGREQYF.

This clonotype was seen a few times. V gene TRBV20-1 combines with J gene TRBJ2-7; TRBD2 might be the D (6 bases). The germline CDR1 and CDR2 sequences are DFQATT and SNEGSKA (reference sequence). V was pared by 1 base and J by 0 bases, with 13 bases between. The CDR3 covers 15 residues. The CDR3 protein is CSARAPSASSYEQYF. CDR3 in DNA: TGCAGTGCTAGAGCTCCTAGCGCTAGCTCCTACGAGCAGTACTTC.

The rearrangement uses TRBV9 and TRBJ2-1; 9 bases fit TRBD2. CDR3 size: 13 residues. The germline gives CDR1 SGDLS, CDR2 YYNGEE. Trimming removed 2 bases from V and 6 bases from J; junction bases left unmatched: 0. The DNA for the CDR3 is TGTGCCAGCAGCGTTAGCGGGAGCAATGAGCAGTTCTTC. It is translated as CASSVSGSNEQFF.

The V call is TRBV5-6, the J call TRBJ2-2; 8 nucleotides agree with TRBD2. The CDR3 runs 15 residues. Germline CDR1 is SGHDT and CDR2 is YYEEEE. V lost 1 base and J lost 4; bases outside the gene matches: 3. The CDR3, as DNA: TGTGCCAGCAGCTTGAACGGGAGGGCCACCGGGGAGCTGTTTTTT. This codes for CASSLNGRATGELFF.